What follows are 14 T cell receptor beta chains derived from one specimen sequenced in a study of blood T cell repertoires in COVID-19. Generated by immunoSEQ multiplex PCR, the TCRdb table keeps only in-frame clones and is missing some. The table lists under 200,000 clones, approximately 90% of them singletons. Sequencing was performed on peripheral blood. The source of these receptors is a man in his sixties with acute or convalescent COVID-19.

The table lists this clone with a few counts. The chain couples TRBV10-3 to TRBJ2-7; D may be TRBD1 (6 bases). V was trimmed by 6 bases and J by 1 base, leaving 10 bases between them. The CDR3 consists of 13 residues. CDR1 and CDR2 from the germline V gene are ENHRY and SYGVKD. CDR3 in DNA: TGTGCCATCAGCCGACAGGATTCCTACGAGCAGTACGTC. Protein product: CAISRQDSYEQYV.

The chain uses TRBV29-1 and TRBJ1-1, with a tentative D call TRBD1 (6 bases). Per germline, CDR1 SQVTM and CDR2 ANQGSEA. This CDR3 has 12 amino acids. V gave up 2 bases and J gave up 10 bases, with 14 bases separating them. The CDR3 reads CSVEQGLVGAFF. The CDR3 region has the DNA TGCAGCGTTGAACAGGGGCTGGTTGGAGCTTTCTTT.

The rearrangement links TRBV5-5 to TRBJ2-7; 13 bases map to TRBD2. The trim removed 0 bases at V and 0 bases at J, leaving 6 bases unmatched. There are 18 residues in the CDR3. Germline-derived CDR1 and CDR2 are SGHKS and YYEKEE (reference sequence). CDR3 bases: TGTGCCAGCAGCTTGGATGAGACTAGCGGGAGGAGCTCCTACGAGCAGTACTTC. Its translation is CASSLDETSGRSSYEQYF.

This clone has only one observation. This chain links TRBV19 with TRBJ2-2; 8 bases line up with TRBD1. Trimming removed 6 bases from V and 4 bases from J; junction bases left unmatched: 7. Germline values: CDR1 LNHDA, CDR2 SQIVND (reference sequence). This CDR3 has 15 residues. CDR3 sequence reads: CASREDRARTGELFF. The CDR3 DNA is TGTGCCAGTAGAGAGGACAGGGCGCGCACCGGGGAGCTGTTTTTT.

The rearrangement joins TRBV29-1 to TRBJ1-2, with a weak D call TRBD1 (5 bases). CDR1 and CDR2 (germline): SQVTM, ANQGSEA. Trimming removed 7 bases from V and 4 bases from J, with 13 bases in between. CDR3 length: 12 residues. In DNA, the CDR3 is TGCAGCGCCCTGACAGAGACCTATGGCTACACCTTC. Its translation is CSALTETYGYTF.

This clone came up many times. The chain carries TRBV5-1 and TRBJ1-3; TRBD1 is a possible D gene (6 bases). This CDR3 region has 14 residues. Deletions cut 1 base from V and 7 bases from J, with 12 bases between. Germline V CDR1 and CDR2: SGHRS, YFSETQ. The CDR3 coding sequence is TGCGCCAGCAGCTTGTTGGGGGCTTCGAACACCATATATTTT. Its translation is CASSLLGASNTIYF.

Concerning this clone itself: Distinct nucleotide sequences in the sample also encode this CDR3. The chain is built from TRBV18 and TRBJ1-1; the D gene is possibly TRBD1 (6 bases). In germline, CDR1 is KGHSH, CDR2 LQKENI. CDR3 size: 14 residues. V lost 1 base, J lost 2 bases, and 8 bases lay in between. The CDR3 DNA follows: TGTGCCAGCTCACCACAACAGGGAAACACTGAAGCTTTCTTT. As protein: CASSPQQGNTEAFF.

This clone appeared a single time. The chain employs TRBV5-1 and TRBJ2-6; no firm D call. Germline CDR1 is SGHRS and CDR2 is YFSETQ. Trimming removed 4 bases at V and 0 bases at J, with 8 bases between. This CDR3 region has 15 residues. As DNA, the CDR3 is TGCGCCAGCAGCCCGAGGAGCTCTGGGGCCAACGTCCTGACTTTC. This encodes CASSPRSSGANVLTF.

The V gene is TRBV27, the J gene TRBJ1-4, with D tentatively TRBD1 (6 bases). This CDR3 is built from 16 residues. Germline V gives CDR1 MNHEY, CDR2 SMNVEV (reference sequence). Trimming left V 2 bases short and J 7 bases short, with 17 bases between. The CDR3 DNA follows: TGTGCCAGCAGTTTAGGGGGCAACAGGGCAGGTGAAAAACTGTTTTTT. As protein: CASSLGGNRAGEKLFF.

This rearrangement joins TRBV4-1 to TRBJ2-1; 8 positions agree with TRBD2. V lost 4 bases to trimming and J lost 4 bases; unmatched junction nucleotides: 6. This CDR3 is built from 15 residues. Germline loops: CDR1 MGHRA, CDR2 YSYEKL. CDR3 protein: CASSPIAGLYNEQFF. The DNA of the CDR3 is TGCGCCAGCAGCCCTATAGCGGGGTTATACAATGAGCAGTTCTTC.

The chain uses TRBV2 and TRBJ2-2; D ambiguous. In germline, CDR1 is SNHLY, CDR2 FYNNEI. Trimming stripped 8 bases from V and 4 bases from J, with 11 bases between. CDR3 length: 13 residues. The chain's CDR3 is CASRSVFTGELFF. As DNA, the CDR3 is TGTGCCAGCCGCAGTGTCTTCACCGGGGAGCTGTTTTTT.

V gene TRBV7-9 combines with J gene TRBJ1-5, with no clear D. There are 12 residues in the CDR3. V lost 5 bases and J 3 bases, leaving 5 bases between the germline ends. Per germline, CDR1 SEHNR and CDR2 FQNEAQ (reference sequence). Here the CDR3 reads CASSQHNQPQHF. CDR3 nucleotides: TGTGCCAGCAGCCAACACAATCAGCCCCAGCATTTT.

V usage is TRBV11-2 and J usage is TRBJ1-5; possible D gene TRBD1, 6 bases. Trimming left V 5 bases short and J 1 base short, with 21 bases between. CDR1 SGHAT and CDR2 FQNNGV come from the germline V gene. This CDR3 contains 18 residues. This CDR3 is CASSGSPTRGGSNQPQHF. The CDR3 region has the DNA TGTGCCAGCAGCGGATCCCCTACCAGGGGTGGGAGCAATCAGCCCCAGCATTTT.

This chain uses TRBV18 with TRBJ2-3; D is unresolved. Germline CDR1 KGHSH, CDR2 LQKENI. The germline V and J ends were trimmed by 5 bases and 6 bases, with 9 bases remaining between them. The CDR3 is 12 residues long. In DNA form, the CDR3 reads TGTGCCAGCTCATCCTTGGAGGATACGCAGTATTTT. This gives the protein CASSSLEDTQYF.